This T cell receptor beta chain was sequenced in a study of blood T cell repertoires in COVID-19. At the level of the study: From T cells, B-cell-depleted T cells, or PBMCs came the material, which was cDNA or gDNA.

Under the authors' procedure: Quantification of nucleated cells was approximated via reference gene primer amplification. Profiled with immunoSEQ multiplex PCR; TCRdb holds only in-frame clones, not every one. V and J calls and clone size come straight from that table; D and trimming were deduced from the DNA. The sample yields fewer than 200,000 clones, almost 80% seen once. The V end lost 0 bases, the J end lost 4 bases, and 18 bases lay between the germline ends. Germline loops: CDR1 SGHTS, CDR2 YDEGEE. The CDR3 runs to 17 residues. The TCR comes from a woman aged 70-85 years with acute or convalescent COVID-19. Sequenced sample: peripheral blood. V is TRBV5-8 and J is TRBJ2-3, with a weak D call TRBD2 (6 bases). CDR3 sequence (DNA): TGTGCCAGCAGCTTGGAGCTGGGCCCCGGAGGGGCAGATACGCAGTATTTT. It codes for CASSLELGPGGADTQYF.